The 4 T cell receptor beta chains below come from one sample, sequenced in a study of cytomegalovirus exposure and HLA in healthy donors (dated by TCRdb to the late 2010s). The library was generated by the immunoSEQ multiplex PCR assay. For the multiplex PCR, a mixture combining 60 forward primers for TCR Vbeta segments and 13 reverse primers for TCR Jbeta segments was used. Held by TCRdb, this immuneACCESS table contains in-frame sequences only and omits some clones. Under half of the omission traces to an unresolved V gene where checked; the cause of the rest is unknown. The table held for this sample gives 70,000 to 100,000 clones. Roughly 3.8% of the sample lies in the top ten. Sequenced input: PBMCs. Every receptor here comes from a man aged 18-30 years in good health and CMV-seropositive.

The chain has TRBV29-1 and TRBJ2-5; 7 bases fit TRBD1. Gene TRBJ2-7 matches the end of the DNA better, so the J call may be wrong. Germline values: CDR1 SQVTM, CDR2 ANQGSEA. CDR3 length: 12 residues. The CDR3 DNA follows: TGCAGCGTCGGACAGGACAACTACGAGCAGTACTTC. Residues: CSVGQDNYEQYF.

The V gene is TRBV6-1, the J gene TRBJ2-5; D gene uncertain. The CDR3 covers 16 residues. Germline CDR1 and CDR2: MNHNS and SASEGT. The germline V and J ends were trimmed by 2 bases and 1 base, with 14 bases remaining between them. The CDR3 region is CASSESRTTLQETQYF. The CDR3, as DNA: TGTGCCAGCAGTGAATCCCGTACTACACTCCAAGAGACCCAGTACTTC.

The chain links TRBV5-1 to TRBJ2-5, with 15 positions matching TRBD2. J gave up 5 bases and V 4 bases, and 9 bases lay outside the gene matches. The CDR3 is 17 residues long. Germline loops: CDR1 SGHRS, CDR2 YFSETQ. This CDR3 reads CASSVAGLAGGPETQYF. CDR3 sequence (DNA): TGCGCCAGCAGCGTAGCAGGACTAGCGGGGGGGCCGGAGACCCAGTACTTC.

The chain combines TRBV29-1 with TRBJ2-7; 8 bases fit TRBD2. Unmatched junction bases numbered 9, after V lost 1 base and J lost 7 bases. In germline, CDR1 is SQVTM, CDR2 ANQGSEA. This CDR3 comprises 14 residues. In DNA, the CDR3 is TGCAGCGTTGAAGCCGGGGGGGGTCCGGGAGAGCAGTACTTC. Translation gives CSVEAGGGPGEQYF.